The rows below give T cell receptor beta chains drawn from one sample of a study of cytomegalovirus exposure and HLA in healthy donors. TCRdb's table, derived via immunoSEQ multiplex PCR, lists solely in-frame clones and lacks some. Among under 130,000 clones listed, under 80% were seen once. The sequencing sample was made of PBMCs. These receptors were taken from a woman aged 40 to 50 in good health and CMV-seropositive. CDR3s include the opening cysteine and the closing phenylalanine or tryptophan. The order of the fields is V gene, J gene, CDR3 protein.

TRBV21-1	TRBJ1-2	CASSKLDSTPTFYGYTF
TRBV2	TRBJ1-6	CASSGPDRQYLLHF
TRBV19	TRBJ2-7	CASSMGDRISYEQYF
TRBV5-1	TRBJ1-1	CASSSLGGNTEAFF
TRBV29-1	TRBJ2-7	CSVAGQAYEQYF
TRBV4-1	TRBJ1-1	CASSPTGQGARNTEAFF
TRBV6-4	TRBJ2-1	CASSDLGTASYNEQFF
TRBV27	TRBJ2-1	CASSWGTSGRPYNEQFF
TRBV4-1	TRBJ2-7	CASSQVLRQDRSSYEQYF
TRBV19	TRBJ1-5	CASSPTGGSQPQHF
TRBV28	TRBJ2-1	CASSYSSGGLHHNYNEQFF
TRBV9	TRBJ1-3	CASSVGQTGNTIYF
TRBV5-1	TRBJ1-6	CASSLAASSYNSPLHF
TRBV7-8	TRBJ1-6	CASSAGRTSLNSPLHF
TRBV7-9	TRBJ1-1	CASSSGTGFTEAFF
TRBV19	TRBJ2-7	CASSIADRGITYEQYF
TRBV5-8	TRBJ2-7	CASSLGRGSEQYF
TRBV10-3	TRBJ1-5	CAISEETPAGNQPQHF
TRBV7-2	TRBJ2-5	CASRKSGGRRETQYF